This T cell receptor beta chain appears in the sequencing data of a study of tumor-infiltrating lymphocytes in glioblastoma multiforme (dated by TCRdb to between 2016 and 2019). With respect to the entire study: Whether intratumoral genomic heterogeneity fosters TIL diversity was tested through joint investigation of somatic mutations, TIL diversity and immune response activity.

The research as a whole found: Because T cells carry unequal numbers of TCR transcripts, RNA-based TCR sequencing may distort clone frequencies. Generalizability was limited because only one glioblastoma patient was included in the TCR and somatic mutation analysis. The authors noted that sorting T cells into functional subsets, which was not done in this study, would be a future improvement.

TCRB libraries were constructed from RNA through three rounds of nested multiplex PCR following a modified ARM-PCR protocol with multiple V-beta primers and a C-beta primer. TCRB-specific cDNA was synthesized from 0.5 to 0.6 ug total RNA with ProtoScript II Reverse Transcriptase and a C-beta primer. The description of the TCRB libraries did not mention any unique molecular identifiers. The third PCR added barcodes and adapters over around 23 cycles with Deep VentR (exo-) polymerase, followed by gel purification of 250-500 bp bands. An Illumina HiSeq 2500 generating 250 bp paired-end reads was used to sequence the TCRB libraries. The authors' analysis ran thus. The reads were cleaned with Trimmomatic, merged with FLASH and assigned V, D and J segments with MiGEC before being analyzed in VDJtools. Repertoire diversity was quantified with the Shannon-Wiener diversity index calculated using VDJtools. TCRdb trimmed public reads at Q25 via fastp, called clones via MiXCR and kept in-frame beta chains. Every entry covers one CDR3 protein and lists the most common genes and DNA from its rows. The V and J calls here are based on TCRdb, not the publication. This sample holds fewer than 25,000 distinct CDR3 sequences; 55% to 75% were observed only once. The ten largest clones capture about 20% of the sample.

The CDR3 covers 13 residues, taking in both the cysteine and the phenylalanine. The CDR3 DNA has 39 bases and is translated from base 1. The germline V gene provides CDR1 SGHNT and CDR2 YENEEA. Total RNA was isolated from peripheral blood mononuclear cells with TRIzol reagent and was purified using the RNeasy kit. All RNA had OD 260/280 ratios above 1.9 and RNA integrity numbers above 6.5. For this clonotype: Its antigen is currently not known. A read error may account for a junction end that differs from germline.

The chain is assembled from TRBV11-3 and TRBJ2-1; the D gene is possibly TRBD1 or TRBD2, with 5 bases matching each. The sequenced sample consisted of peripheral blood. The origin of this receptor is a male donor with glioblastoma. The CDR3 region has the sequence CASCHGANNEQLF. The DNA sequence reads TGTGCCAGCTGCCACGGGGCGAACAATGAGCAGTTGTTC.